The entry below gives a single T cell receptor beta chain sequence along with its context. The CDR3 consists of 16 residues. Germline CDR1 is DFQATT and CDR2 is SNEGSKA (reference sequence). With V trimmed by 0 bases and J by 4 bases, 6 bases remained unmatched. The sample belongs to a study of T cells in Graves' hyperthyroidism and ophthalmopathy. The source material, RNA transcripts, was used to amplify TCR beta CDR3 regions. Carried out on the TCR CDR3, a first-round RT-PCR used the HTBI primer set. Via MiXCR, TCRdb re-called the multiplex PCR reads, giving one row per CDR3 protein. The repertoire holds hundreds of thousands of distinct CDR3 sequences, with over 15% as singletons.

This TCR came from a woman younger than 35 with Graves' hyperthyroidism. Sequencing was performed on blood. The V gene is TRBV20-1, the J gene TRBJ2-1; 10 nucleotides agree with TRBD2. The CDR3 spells CSARDILAGLYNEQFF. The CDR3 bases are TGCAGTGCTAGAGACATACTAGCGGGGCTGTACAATGAGCAGTTCTTC.